A single sample is the source of the 20 T cell receptor beta chains below, sequenced in a study of response to subunit inactivated influenza vaccine. TCRdb reprocessed the RT-PCR reads with MiXCR, giving one entry per CDR3 protein. The repertoire consists of over 300,000 distinct CDR3 sequences, with about a fifth occurring once and the leading ten covering roughly 10%. The sequencing used PBMCs from blood, collected less than 22 months after vaccination. All receptors derive from a man between 50 and 69 years old who received an inactivated influenza vaccine.

This clonotype has a handful of counts. The chain carries TRBV2 and TRBJ1-1; TRBD1 agrees at 12 bases. The CDR3 runs 16 residues. CDR1 and CDR2 from the germline V gene are SNHLY and FYNNEI. The J segment lost 2 bases and the V segment lost 6 bases, leaving 7 bases of the junction unmatched. DNA for the CDR3: TGTGCCAGCAGGGTCGGGACAGGGGGCTTTAACACTGAAGCTTTCTTT. Its protein is CASRVGTGGFNTEAFF.

This clonotype has only a few counts. The chain carries TRBV7-9 and TRBJ1-1; 9 positions match TRBD1. With 2 bases clipped from V and 5 bases from J, the junction kept 3 bases outside the gene matches. This CDR3 is built from 14 residues. Germline lookup yields CDR1 SEHNR and CDR2 FQNEAQ (reference sequence). The CDR3 nucleotides are TGTGCCAGCAGCTTATTGACAGGGGGGACTGAAGCTTTCTTT. Translated, it gives CASSLLTGGTEAFF.

The chain carries TRBV4-3 and TRBJ1-2; 7 nucleotides align to TRBD1. V was clipped by 5 bases and J by 3 bases; unmatched bases: 9. The V gene's germline CDR1 is LGHNA and CDR2 YSLEER. This CDR3 is built from 15 residues. This CDR3 reads CASSSSTGAYYGYTF. The CDR3 nucleotides are TGCGCCAGCAGCTCCAGTACAGGGGCATACTATGGCTACACCTTC.

The rearrangement uses TRBV19 and TRBJ2-2; D not certain. Trimming left V 5 bases short and J 4 bases short, with 14 bases between. Looked up from germline, CDR1 is LNHDA and CDR2 is SQIVND (reference sequence). The CDR3 runs 15 residues. This chain's CDR3 is CASSPLDGRTGELFF. DNA for the CDR3: TGTGCCAGTAGTCCTCTCGATGGGCGCACCGGGGAGCTGTTTTTT. Looking up the rest from reference TRBV19 and TRBJ2-2 gives the full variable domain: DGGITQSPKYLFRKEGQNVTLSCEQNLNHDAMYWYRQDPGQGLRLIYYSQIVNDFQKGDIAEGYSVSREKKESFPLTVTSAQKNPTAFYLCASSPLDGRTGELFFGEGSRLTVL.

This clonotype turned up a few times. This chain uses TRBV7-2 with TRBJ1-1, with D uncertain. This CDR3 region has 14 residues. V gave up 5 bases and J gave up 2 bases, with 12 bases separating them. The germline V gene encodes CDR1 SGHTA and CDR2 FQGNSA. The CDR3 nucleotides read TGTGCCAGCAGCCTAAGACTGACTAACACTGAAGCTTTCTTT. Translating it yields CASSLRLTNTEAFF.

This clonotype was counted between two and nine times. The chain recombines TRBV3-1 with TRBJ1-2; 7 bases map to TRBD1. The CDR3 length is 13 residues. V was pared by 2 bases and J by 8 bases, with 5 bases of the junction left unmatched. Per the germline V gene, CDR1 is LGHDT and CDR2 is YNNKEL (reference sequence). The CDR3 reads CASSQYRGAGYTF. CDR3 DNA: TGTGCCAGCAGCCAATACAGGGGAGCGGGCTACACCTTC.

This clonotype has more than one count but fewer than ten. The chain carries TRBV15 and TRBJ1-3; D is unclear. The CDR3 length is 12 residues. The germline CDR1 and CDR2 sequences are LNHNV and YYDKDF (reference sequence). V shed 11 bases and J shed 6 bases, with 14 bases lying between them. CDR3 region: CASKGVENTIYF. CDR3 sequence (DNA): TGTGCCTCTAAGGGTGTGGAAAACACCATATATTTT. The full variable domain, in which reference TRBV15 and TRBJ1-3 provide the parts outside the CDR3, is DAMVIQNPRYQVTQFGKPVTLSCSQTLNHNVMYWYQQKSSQAPKLLFHYYDKDFNNEADTPDNFQSRRPNTSFCFLDIRSPGLGDTAMYLCASKGVENTIYFGEGSWLTVV.

This clonotype occurred a few times. The CDR3 DNA follows: TGCAGTGCCGGGGACAACAATTCACCCCTCCACTTT. Protein: CSAGDNNSPLHF. The chain carries TRBV20-1 and TRBJ1-6, with D tentatively TRBD1 (6 bases). Germline lookup yields CDR1 DFQATT and CDR2 SNEGSKA (reference sequence). The V end was cut by 6 bases, the J end by 7 bases, with 10 bases between. The CDR3 has 12 residues.

The J gene is TRBJ2-3, the V gene TRBV28, with 7 nucleotides matching TRBD1. The CDR3 length is 15 residues. With 5 bases clipped from V and 0 bases from J, the junction kept 5 bases outside the gene matches. Germline CDR1 is MDHEN and CDR2 is SYDVKM. Written as DNA, the CDR3 is TGTGCCAGCAGTCCGAGGGGGCTGAGCACAGATACGCAGTATTTT. As protein: CASSPRGLSTDTQYF.

This clonotype has ten or more counts. The chain carries TRBV12-3 or TRBV12-4 and TRBJ1-2; TRBD1 aligns across 10 bases. V was pared by 6 bases and J by 4 bases, with 5 bases of the junction left unmatched. The CDR3 has 14 residues. CDR3 coding DNA: TGTGCCAGCAGCCCCGGGACAGGGGCCTATGGCTACACCTTC. This encodes CASSPGTGAYGYTF.

This clonotype has a count of ten or more. The J gene is TRBJ1-6, the V gene TRBV10-3, with TRBD1 as a possible D gene (6 bases). The germline V gene has CDR1 ENHRY and CDR2 SYGVKD. This CDR3 has 18 residues. V was shortened by 3 bases and J by 8 bases, with 23 bases between the two germline ends. Written as DNA, the CDR3 is TGTGCCATCAGTGACGGTCCCGGGGGGCCGGCTGGGTATTCACCCCTCCACTTT. Protein product: CAISDGPGGPAGYSPLHF.

This clonotype appeared a few times. V gene TRBV3-1 combines with J gene TRBJ2-1; 9 bases line up with TRBD1. The CDR3 is 15 amino acids. Germline CDR1 is LGHDT and CDR2 is YNNKEL (reference sequence). Trimming removed 3 bases from V and 8 bases from J; junction bases left unmatched: 8. The CDR3 loop is CASSHPGTGIDEQFF. CDR3 coding DNA: TGTGCCAGCAGCCACCCCGGGACAGGGATAGATGAGCAGTTCTTC.

This clonotype was counted between two and nine times. This sequence joins TRBV28 and TRBJ1-5; a weak D match, TRBD1 (5 bases). Germline V gene sequence: CDR1 MDHEN, CDR2 SYDVKM. This CDR3 region has 14 residues. The ends were cut back, 2 bases at V and 6 bases at J, with 11 bases in the middle. This chain's CDR3 is CASSLQGSFQPQHF. The CDR3 nucleotides are TGTGCCAGCAGTTTACAGGGTTCATTTCAGCCCCAGCATTTT.

The sample holds a few counts of this clonotype. The rearrangement joins TRBV29-1 to TRBJ1-1, with D perhaps matching TRBD1 (6 bases). The CDR3 has 14 residues. Germline loops: CDR1 SQVTM, CDR2 ANQGSEA. The CDR3 here is CSGVVVQGRTEAFF. CDR3 nucleotide sequence: TGCAGTGGTGTGGTGGTGCAGGGGAGAACTGAAGCTTTCTTT.

This clonotype was seen only a few times. V is TRBV30 and J is TRBJ1-2; the D gene is possibly TRBD1 (5 bases). V was trimmed by 2 bases and J by 2 bases, leaving 12 bases between them. The germline V gene encodes CDR1 GTSNPN and CDR2 SVGIG (reference sequence). There are 14 residues in the CDR3. The DNA for the CDR3 is TGTGCCTGGAGTTCTTCGGGGGAGAACTATGGCTACACCTTC. It is translated as CAWSSSGENYGYTF.

This clonotype was observed a handful of times. The V and J genes are TRBV24-1 and TRBJ1-5; D may be TRBD1 (6 bases). The CDR3 is 14 residues long. V lost 3 bases to trimming and J lost 7 bases, with 12 bases between them. Germline V gene data show CDR1 as KGHDR and CDR2 as SFDVKD. CDR3 amino acids: CATSDGRGRQPQHF. The CDR3 nucleotides read TGTGCCACCAGTGATGGCCGGGGGCGACAGCCCCAGCATTTT.

The gene calls are TRBV5-1 and TRBJ1-2; TRBD1 might be the D (6 bases). The CDR3 totals 14 residues. The germline V gene has CDR1 SGHRS and CDR2 YFSETQ. The germline V and J ends were trimmed by 2 bases and 5 bases, with 13 bases remaining between them. CDR3 sequence (DNA): TGCGCCAGCAGCTTTATAGGCCAGGGGTATGGCTACACCTTC. Amino acids: CASSFIGQGYGYTF.

The chain links TRBV7-3 to TRBJ2-3; TRBD1 matches 9 bases. This CDR3 contains 15 residues. CDR1 and CDR2 from the germline V gene are SGHTA and FQGTGA. The J segment lost 4 bases and the V segment lost 5 bases, leaving 7 bases of the junction unmatched. The CDR3 sequence is CASSETGGKADTQYF. The DNA for the CDR3 is TGTGCCAGCAGCGAAACAGGGGGCAAAGCAGATACGCAGTATTTT.

V usage is TRBV4-1 and J usage is TRBJ2-7; D tentatively reads TRBD1 or TRBD2 (6 bases each). Germline CDR1 MGHRA, CDR2 YSYEKL. V was trimmed by 4 bases and J by 6 bases, leaving 22 bases between them. This CDR3 has 16 residues. CDR3 nucleotides: TGCGCCAGCAGCCTCACTCCAGTAGGGGGGCGACGCGAGCAGTACTTC. It codes for CASSLTPVGGRREQYF.

This clonotype has a count of ten or more. The V call is TRBV7-9, the J call TRBJ1-1; tentative D call: TRBD1 (5 bases). Germline V CDR1 and CDR2: SEHNR, FQNEAQ (reference sequence). With 5 bases removed from V and 0 bases from J, the gap between germline ends came to 19 bases. This CDR3 spans 17 amino acids. CDR3 in DNA: TGTGCCAGCAGCGCCAGGGTTCTACTGCTCATGAACACTGAAGCTTTCTTT. It is translated as CASSARVLLLMNTEAFF.